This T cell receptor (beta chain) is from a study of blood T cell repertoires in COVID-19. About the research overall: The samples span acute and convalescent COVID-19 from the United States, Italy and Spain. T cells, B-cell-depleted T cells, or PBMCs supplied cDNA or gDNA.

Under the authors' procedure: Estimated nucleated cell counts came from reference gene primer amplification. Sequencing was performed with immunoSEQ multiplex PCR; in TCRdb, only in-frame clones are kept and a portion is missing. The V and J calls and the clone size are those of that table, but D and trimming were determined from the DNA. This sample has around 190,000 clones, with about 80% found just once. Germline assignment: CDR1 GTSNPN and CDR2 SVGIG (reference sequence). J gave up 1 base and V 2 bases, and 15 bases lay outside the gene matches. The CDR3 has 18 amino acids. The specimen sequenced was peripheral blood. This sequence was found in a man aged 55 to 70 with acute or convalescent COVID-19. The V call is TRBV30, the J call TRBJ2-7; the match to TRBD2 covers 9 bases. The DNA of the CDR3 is TGTGCCTGGAGTAGGCGGCTAGCGGGAATCCCAAATTCCTACGAGCAGTACTTC. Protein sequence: CAWSRRLAGIPNSYEQYF. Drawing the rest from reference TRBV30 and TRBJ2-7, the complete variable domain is SQTIHQWPATLVQPVGSPLSLECTVEGTSNPNLYWYRQAAGRGLQLLFYSVGIGQISSEVPQNLSASRPQDRQFILSSKKLLLSDSGFYLCAWSRRLAGIPNSYEQYFGPGTRLTVT.